This T cell receptor beta chain was captured by sequencing in a study of Ad26.COV2.S vaccination and SARS-CoV-2 variants. Study details: Donor joined the COV1001 Ad26.COV2.S trial arm.

The assay was immunoSEQ multiplex PCR, and TCRdb's table has in-frame clones only and misses some. This sample carries about 400,000 clones, approximately 86% of them seen once, and the ten largest clones take under 3.5%. General observations from the study: Higher spike-specific TCR breadth was found in vaccine recipients than in placebo recipients.

On this clone itself: Its antigen is currently unknown.

Treatment noted: some 20 received Ad26.COV2.S at low or high dose, single or two shots; a few received placebo; per-sample allocation not given. All samples were drawn on day 63, counting from the first vaccine or placebo injection. Aged 18-55 years, donor was enrolled in Boston around 2020. The administered vaccine (an Ad26 vector) expressed Wuhan-strain SARS-CoV-2 spike. The sequencing used peripheral blood, collected in a trial of Ad26.COV2.S vaccine versus placebo. This receptor was identified in a person between 18 and 59 years old who received the Ad26.COV2.S COVID-19 vaccine or a placebo.

In DNA form, the CDR3 reads TGTGCCAGCAGCTCAGCGCCAGGGGGGGAGGATGAAAAACTGTTTTTT. It is translated as CASSSAPGGEDEKLFF. V and J are TRBV5-4 and TRBJ1-4; TRBD1 agrees at 7 bases. Trimming took 3 bases from V and 6 from J; bases not matched to a gene: 11. The CDR3 sequence is 16 residues long. Germline V lookup: CDR1 SGHNT, CDR2 YYREEE (reference sequence).